This entry describes one TCR beta chain. This clonotype came up once. What this receptor recognizes is not known. No clone much larger than this one lies a single base away; base qualities are absent. A single read makes a weak case. This sample stems from a study of Graves' ophthalmopathy and Graves' hyperthyroidism (dated by TCRdb to the late 2010s). With regard to the full study: Peripheral blood was collected at initial diagnosis, before any treatment. The study used TCR beta repertoire signatures to distinguish Graves' ophthalmopathy from Graves' hyperthyroidism and to predict progression to ophthalmopathy. In total, some 130 blood samples were TCR-sequenced: 40 to 45 ophthalmopathy, approximately 75 hyperthyroidism and some 17 hyperthyroidism-to-ophthalmopathy patients. To explore V-J signatures distinguishing ophthalmopathy from hyperthyroidism, a discovery set of under 110 patients (roughly 42 ophthalmopathy, around 55 stable hyperthyroidism) was enrolled. The independent validation cohort included about 19 hyperthyroidism patients plus 17 patients who later progressed from hyperthyroidism to ophthalmopathy. T-cell repertoires of thyroid tissue and blood were compared in six hyperthyroidism patients. After sampling, hyperthyroidism patients received methimazole starting at 30 mg daily, and ophthalmopathy patients received high-dose intravenous methylprednisolone.

TCR beta CDR3 regions were amplified from RNA transcripts for repertoire sequencing. The first round was an RT-PCR using HTBI primers with the Qiagen OneStep RT-PCR kit, and this first round was followed by a second-round multiplex PCR, then size selection and purification. The libraries underwent paired-end sequencing with 100 bp reads on an Illumina HiSeq2000. On the study's bioinformatics: SOAPnuke was used to process the reads, throwing out any read that had adapters, had uncalled bases, had a mean Phred below 15, or lacked an exact constant-primer or identifier match. High-quality paired reads were merged with COPE v1.2.5. Each unique nucleotide sequence was defined as a clonotype, and clonotypes were aligned to IMGT TRB V, D and J references with MiTCR v1.1. Only V-J combinations with frequency above 0.0001 were analysed, covering approximately 99% of repertoires. For each V-J combination, a TCR clonal expansion and chaos score was defined as F50 clonal expansion divided by the chaos observed in the TCRdist matrix. Welch's t-statistics and random forest were used to reduce the features to 10 to 15 V-J combinations, which were then used as input to a naive Bayes classifier. The similarity between thyroid and blood repertoires was quantified using the Morisita-Horn index. Using fastp trimming at Q25 and MiXCR clonotype assembly, TCRdb reanalyzed the public sequencing data and kept in-frame beta chains. All rows with the same CDR3 protein become a single entry with the most common DNA and genes. TCRdb, not the authors, supplied the V and J calls. In this sample the table shows 200,000 to 250,000 distinct CDR3 sequences, about 47% of which occur a single time. Together, the top ten hold less than 50% of the sample.

Ophthalmopathy patients had moderately to severely active disease, Clinical Activity Score of at least 3, NOSPECS grade of at least 4, and disease duration under 3 months. Patients were excluded if they had other autoimmune diseases, uncontrolled infections, pregnancy or lactation. Diagnosis was based on clinical symptoms, serum thyroxine, TRAb, thyroid ultrasound and orbital computed tomography. Using Ficoll-Paque density gradient centrifugation, PBMCs were isolated from 8.5 to 10 ml of fresh peripheral blood. Trizol reagent was used to extract the total RNA, and its quality was then checked on an Agilent 2100 Bioanalyzer. Results and caveats for the whole study, not just this receptor: In validation, the model predicted ophthalmopathy progression with nearly 71% sensitivity and around 72% specificity; 12 predicted patients were CT-confirmed with GO in a median of roughly 6.8 months. Most expanded thyroid clonotypes with frequency above 0.001 were also detected in blood, suggesting blood repertoires may reflect the thyroid immune response. The 13-signature model separated ophthalmopathy from stable hyperthyroidism with around 90% sensitivity and almost 84% specificity in cross-validation, and 80%/75% in the test set. Sample size was not predetermined statistically, and investigators were not blinded to group allocation.

Trimming costs V 7 bases and J 1 base, and their ends lie 8 bases apart. The CDR3 spans 12 residues, from the cysteine through the phenylalanine. Kept here is only the CDR3 DNA, which spans 36 bases and is read in frame from base 1. Taken from the germline V gene (reference sequence), the CDR1 and CDR2 loops are DFQATT and SNEGSKA. The specimen was peripheral blood. The sequence derives from an adult man with Graves' ophthalmopathy. The chain links TRBV20-1 with TRBJ1-5, with the D gene uncertain. The CDR3 sequence is CSVSKSNQPQHF. The nucleotide sequence reads as follows: TGCAGTGTTAGCAAGAGCAATCAGCCCCAGCATTTT.